The 18 T cell receptor beta chains below come from one sample, sequenced in a study of T-cell reconstitution after alpha-beta-depleted transplantation in children. The TCRbeta library incorporated unique molecular identifiers. TCRdb re-derived calls from the PCR reads in MiXCR, one entry per CDR3 protein. The data contain approximately 400,000 distinct CDR3 sequences, approximately 11% of them singletons. This sample comprised PBMCs from the stem cell graft donor, obtained from the stem cell graft. The receptors were sampled from a human donor who donated a stem cell graft to a child with acute myeloid leukemia.

The sample holds a few counts of this clonotype. The chain couples TRBV12-3 or TRBV12-4 to TRBJ1-1; 7 nucleotides match TRBD1. CDR3 size: 16 residues. V lost 7 bases, J lost 2 bases, and 13 bases stayed unmatched. The CDR3 sequence: CASTSGGGQPNTEAFF. CDR3 in DNA: TGTGCCAGCACCTCTGGGGGGGGACAGCCCAACACTGAAGCTTTCTTT.

This clonotype was detected many times. The gene calls are TRBV27 and TRBJ1-2; tentative D call: TRBD1 (6 bases). Germline CDR1 reads MNHEY; CDR2 reads SMNVEV (reference sequence). V was clipped by 4 bases and J by 3 bases, with 21 bases between them. The CDR3 length is 17 residues. The CDR3 region is CASSYVRGPTNYYGYTF. CDR3 in DNA: TGTGCCAGCAGTTACGTCCGGGGGCCCACGAATTACTATGGCTACACCTTC.

This sequence joins TRBV10-2 and TRBJ2-7; perhaps TRBD2 as D (5 bases). CDR1 is WSHSY and CDR2 is SAAADI in the germline V gene. The CDR3 has 12 amino acids. The V and J ends lost 10 bases and 7 bases respectively, with 17 bases between them. The CDR3 region has the DNA TGCGCCACATCTCTGGGAGCCAATGAGCAGTACTTC. Protein: CATSLGANEQYF.

The chain couples TRBV9 to TRBJ2-3, with D maybe TRBD2 (6 bases). From germline, CDR1 is SGDLS and CDR2 YYNGEE. V was shortened by 2 bases and J by 5 bases, with 12 bases between the two germline ends. The CDR3 covers 14 residues. The CDR3: CASSVRGGGDTQYF. The DNA of the CDR3 is TGTGCCAGCAGCGTGCGGGGAGGTGGAGATACGCAGTATTTT. Full variable domain (outside the CDR3, taken from reference TRBV9 and TRBJ2-3): DSGVTQTPKHLITATGQRVTLRCSPRSGDLSVYWYQQSLDQGLQFLIQYYNGEERAKGNILERFSAQQFPDLHSELNLSSLELGDSALYFCASSVRGGGDTQYFGPGTRLTVL.

This clonotype showed up just a few times. The chain links TRBV5-1 to TRBJ2-2, with D possibly being TRBD2 (5 bases). The CDR3 is made up of 16 amino acids. From germline, CDR1 is SGHRS and CDR2 YFSETQ. V was shortened by 3 bases and J by 0 bases, with 12 bases between the two germline ends. CDR3 loop: CASSSLVVANTGELFF. The CDR3 bases are TGCGCCAGCAGCTCACTAGTTGTTGCGAACACCGGGGAGCTGTTTTTT.

This clonotype has a handful of counts. As DNA, the CDR3 is TGCAGTGCTAGGGTTACTCCGGGACAGGGGGTGGAGACCCAGTACTTC. Encoded protein: CSARVTPGQGVETQYF. This chain joins TRBV20-1 and TRBJ2-5; TRBD1 matches at 11 bases. V was pared by 3 bases and J by 5 bases, with 11 bases of the junction left unmatched. This CDR3 has 16 amino acids. Germline assignment: CDR1 DFQATT and CDR2 SNEGSKA (reference sequence).

The genes are TRBV25-1 and TRBJ2-3; D is perhaps TRBD2 (6 bases). With 3 bases removed from V and 2 bases from J, the gap between germline ends came to 18 bases. CDR3 size: 17 residues. The germline CDR1 and CDR2 sequences are MGHDK and SYGVNS. CDR3 residues: CASSDVRDSPFTDTQYF. CDR3 in DNA: TGTGCCAGCAGTGACGTCCGGGACTCCCCTTTCACAGATACGCAGTATTTT.

This clonotype was picked up a small number of times. V and J are TRBV20-1 and TRBJ1-5; D remains ambiguous. This CDR3 spans 13 amino acids. Germline CDR1 reads DFQATT; CDR2 reads SNEGSKA (reference sequence). The ends were cut back, 1 base at V and 3 bases at J, with 7 bases in the middle. The CDR3: CSARGKNNQPQHF. The CDR3 bases are TGCAGTGCTAGAGGCAAGAACAATCAGCCCCAGCATTTT.

This clonotype was recorded at least ten times. The genes are TRBV3-1 and TRBJ2-7; a weak D match, TRBD2 (5 bases). The ends were cut back, 1 base at V and 5 bases at J, with 9 bases in the middle. The CDR3 covers 13 residues. Germline lookup yields CDR1 LGHDT and CDR2 YNNKEL (reference sequence). CDR3 DNA: TGTGCCAGCAGCCAAGCGGGAAAACACGAGCAGTACTTC. Encoded protein: CASSQAGKHEQYF.

This clonotype was seen a few times. The V and J genes are TRBV4-3 and TRBJ2-7; no clear D. Germline lookup yields CDR1 LGHNA and CDR2 YSLEER. The CDR3 contains 15 residues. V was trimmed by 0 bases and J by 2 bases, leaving 11 bases between them. The CDR3 bases are TGCGCCAGCAGCCAAGATTGGGCGGAGACCTACGAGCAGTACTTC. Translation gives CASSQDWAETYEQYF.

The chain employs TRBV6-1 and TRBJ1-5; no definite D call. Germline V gene lookup returns CDR1 MNHNS and CDR2 SASEGT. V was cut by 4 bases and J by 2 bases, with 9 bases left in between. The CDR3 contains 14 residues. The CDR3 DNA sequence: TGTGCCAGCAGTGGTAGTATTGGCAATCAGCCCCAGCATTTT. Translation: CASSGSIGNQPQHF.

The CDR3 loop reads CSAARLAGGYNEQFF. CDR3 bases: TGCAGTGCGGCCCGACTAGCGGGGGGTTACAATGAGCAGTTCTTC. The genes are TRBV20-1 and TRBJ2-1, with TRBD2 identical over 13 bases. This CDR3 is built from 15 residues. Germline CDR1 is DFQATT and CDR2 is SNEGSKA (reference sequence). V trimming: 6 bases; J trimming: 4 bases; junction bases outside the gene matches: 6.

This clonotype occurred a few times. The rearrangement links TRBV7-3 to TRBJ2-7; 8 bases are a match to TRBD1. There are 15 residues in the CDR3. Looked up from germline, CDR1 is SGHTA and CDR2 is FQGTGA. With 5 bases clipped from V and 4 bases from J, the junction kept 10 bases outside the gene matches. The DNA for the CDR3 is TGTGCCAGCAGCCTCGCCGGACAGGGCGGATACGAGCAGTACTTC. It yields the protein CASSLAGQGGYEQYF.

The CDR3: CASRAPGQTYSNQPQHF. DNA of the CDR3: TGTGCCAGCAGAGCACCGGGACAGACTTATAGCAATCAGCCCCAGCATTTT. The genes are TRBV6-1 and TRBJ1-5; 7 bases match TRBD1. The CDR3 covers 17 residues. Germline trimming cut 6 bases from V and 0 bases from J; bases unmatched to any gene: 11. The germline V gene has CDR1 MNHNS and CDR2 SASEGT.

A few counts support this clonotype. This chain links TRBV27 with TRBJ1-2, with a weak D call TRBD1 (6 bases). The CDR3 loop spans 14 amino acids. Trimming left V 5 bases short and J 4 bases short, with 14 bases between. The germline CDR1 and CDR2 sequences are MNHEY and SMNVEV (reference sequence). The chain's CDR3 is CASSPRTGPYGYTF. In DNA form, the CDR3 reads TGTGCCAGCAGTCCGAGAACAGGGCCCTATGGCTACACCTTC.

The chain employs TRBV29-1 and TRBJ1-4, with no clear D. Germline CDR1 reads SQVTM; CDR2 reads ANQGSEA. V lost 6 bases to trimming and J lost 5 bases, with 13 bases between them. The length of the CDR3 is 13 residues. The CDR3 DNA is TGCAGCGTAAAGGGTCTGGGGAATGAAAAACTGTTTTTT. The encoded protein is CSVKGLGNEKLFF.

This clonotype has at least ten counts. This chain uses TRBV18 with TRBJ2-5, with TRBD1 matching 7 bases. V gave up 4 bases and J gave up 5 bases; unmatched junction bases: 4. CDR1 is KGHSH, CDR2 LQKENI, per germline. The CDR3 is 13 amino acids. CDR3 nucleotide sequence: TGTGCCAGCTCACTATACAGGGGTGAGACCCAGTACTTC. Amino acids: CASSLYRGETQYF. The complete variable domain, with remaining parts taken from reference TRBV18 and TRBJ2-5, reads NAGVMQNPRHLVRRRGQEARLRCSPMKGHSHVYWYRQLPEEGLKFMVYLQKENIIDESGMPKERFSAEFPKEGPSILRIQQVVRGDSAAYFCASSLYRGETQYFGPGTRLLVL.

The table lists this clonotype with a few counts. V gene TRBV5-1 combines with J gene TRBJ2-5; tentatively, D is TRBD2 (6 bases). Germline CDR1 and CDR2: SGHRS and YFSETQ. V was trimmed by 7 bases and J by 1 base, leaving 20 bases between them. This CDR3 has 16 residues. The CDR3 reads CASCGGRSPPQETQYF. CDR3 nucleotide sequence: TGCGCCAGCTGCGGAGGGAGGAGTCCCCCCCAAGAGACCCAGTACTTC.